The 4 T cell receptor beta chains reported below all come from one sample, sequenced in a study of T cells in Graves' hyperthyroidism and ophthalmopathy. Authors of the study amplified TCR beta CDR3 regions from RNA transcripts. In the first-round RT-PCR of the TCR CDR3, the HTBI primer set was used. TCRdb reprocessed the multiplex PCR reads with MiXCR, giving one entry per CDR3 protein. Seen here are about 350,000 distinct CDR3 sequences, roughly 15% observed once, and the top ten hold roughly a fifth. The sequenced sample consisted of blood. These receptors were obtained from an older woman with Graves' ophthalmopathy.

There are many counts of this clonotype. The chain links TRBV5-1 to TRBJ2-7, with no clear D. The CDR3 loop spans 13 amino acids. The germline V gene has CDR1 SGHRS and CDR2 YFSETQ. The germline V and J ends were trimmed by 4 bases and 0 bases, with 8 bases remaining between them. CDR3 sequence: CASSLDNSYEQYF. Here the CDR3 DNA reads TGCGCCAGCAGCCTCGACAACTCCTACGAGCAGTACTTC.

This clonotype showed up many times. The chain has TRBV5-1 and TRBJ1-2; 9 bases are a match to TRBD1. With 4 bases clipped from V and 6 bases from J, the junction kept 7 bases outside the gene matches. Germline assignment: CDR1 SGHRS and CDR2 YFSETQ. The CDR3 spans 14 residues. CDR3 protein: CASSEGGQGNGYTF. The CDR3 region has the DNA TGCGCCAGCAGCGAGGGAGGACAGGGGAATGGCTACACCTTC.

The chain couples TRBV29-1 to TRBJ2-7, with 10 bases that match TRBD2. From germline, CDR1 is SQVTM and CDR2 ANQGSEA. This CDR3 contains 15 residues. V gave up 7 bases and J gave up 5 bases; unmatched junction bases: 14. The CDR3 DNA reads TGCAGCGCCCGTCTCTGGAGCGGGAGGGTCAACGAGCAGTACTTC. Amino acid sequence: CSARLWSGRVNEQYF.

This chain uses TRBV9 with TRBJ2-7, with D possibly TRBD2 on 6 matching bases. V was pared by 0 bases and J by 1 base, with 8 bases between. Germline V lookup: CDR1 SGDLS, CDR2 YYNGEE. This CDR3 has 14 amino acids. The CDR3 nucleotides are TGTGCCAGCAGCGTAGGTGCGGGGTCCTACGAGCAGTACTTC. It codes for CASSVGAGSYEQYF. The whole variable domain, filled in from reference TRBV9 and TRBJ2-7, reads DSGVTQTPKHLITATGQRVTLRCSPRSGDLSVYWYQQSLDQGLQFLIQYYNGEERAKGNILERFSAQQFPDLHSELNLSSLELGDSALYFCASSVGAGSYEQYFGPGTRLTVT.